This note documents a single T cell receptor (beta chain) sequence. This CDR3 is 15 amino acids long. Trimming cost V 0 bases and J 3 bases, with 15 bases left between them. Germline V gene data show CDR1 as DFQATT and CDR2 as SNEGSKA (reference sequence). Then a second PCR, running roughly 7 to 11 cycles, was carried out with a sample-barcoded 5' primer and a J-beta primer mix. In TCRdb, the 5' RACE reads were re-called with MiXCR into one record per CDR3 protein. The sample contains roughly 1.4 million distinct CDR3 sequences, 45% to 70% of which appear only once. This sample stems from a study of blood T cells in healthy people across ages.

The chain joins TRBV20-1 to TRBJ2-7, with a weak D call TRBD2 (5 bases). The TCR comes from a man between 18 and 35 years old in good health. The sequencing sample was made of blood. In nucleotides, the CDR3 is TGCAGTGCTAGAGATAGGGAGCGATCCCGCTACGAGCAGTACTTC. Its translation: CSARDRERSRYEQYF.